This TCR beta chain was captured in a study of graft-versus-host responses after intestinal transplantation. About the research overall: After anti-thymocyte globulin induction, recipients took tacrolimus and steroids for around three years.

Germline assignment: CDR1 SGHDT and CDR2 YYEEEE. This CDR3 comprises 16 residues. V was cut by 1 base and J by 4 bases, with 15 bases left in between. The repertoire was sequenced with immunoSEQ multiplex PCR; TCRdb's copy has only in-frame clones and lacks some. This repertoire shows around 88,000 clones, 80% to 85% found once; its top ten account for about 17%. Comments on this clone: Antigen specificity is unknown.

General study points: Allografts carried high graft-versus-host to host-versus-graft clonal ratios in patients having graft-donor T cell macrochimerism.

Sequencing used unstimulated CD8+ T cells sorted from spleen or lymph node cells, obtained before intestinal transplant. This TCR was recovered from a human donor who received an intestinal transplant. The chain recombines TRBV5-6 with TRBJ1-5; a possible D gene is TRBD1 (5 bases). The CDR3 reads CASSLNSWGLNQPQHF. The CDR3 DNA reads TGTGCCAGCAGCTTGAACTCTTGGGGACTGAATCAGCCCCAGCATTTT.